This T cell receptor beta chain originates from a study of OX40 agonist ivuxolimab in advanced cancers. Looking at the study overall: Dose-escalation patients had hepatocellular carcinoma, melanoma, renal cell or head and neck cancer. A mean age of approximately 58 years, range about 20 to 79, was recorded, and under 85% were male. Study-wide results and limits: Some patients without response likewise showed low normalized clonal expansion. Antigen specificity remained undetermined for the expanded peripheral T cells.

In regard to this clone: Its target is not known.

Clones were sequenced by immunoSEQ multiplex PCR, and TCRdb holds only the in-frame ones, with some missing. Of roughly 50,000 clones listed, just under 90% are singletons. This specimen was CD4+ or CD8+ T cells sorted from blood, taken in a trial of the OX40 agonist ivuxolimab. The sequence came from an adult with an advanced solid tumor such as melanoma, head and neck, liver or kidney cancer.

The CDR3 sequence is CASSISSPNQPQHF. Written as DNA, the CDR3 is TGTGCCAGTAGTATCTCCAGCCCGAATCAGCCCCAGCATTTT. The chain uses TRBV19 and TRBJ1-5; D unresolved. Between the trimmed V and J ends, which lost 3 bases and 4 bases, there was a span of 10 bases. CDR3 length: 14 residues. The V gene's germline CDR1 is LNHDA and CDR2 SQIVND (reference sequence).